Shown below are 17 T cell receptor beta chains from a single sample sequenced in a study of T-cell reconstitution after alpha-beta-depleted transplantation in children. Unique molecular identifiers featured in how the TCRbeta library was prepared. MiXCR was run by TCRdb on the PCR reads, yielding one entry per CDR3 protein. The data hold 700,000 to 950,000 distinct CDR3 sequences, with roughly 15% observed a single time. The source material was PBMCs, mostly from graft donor cells, sampled 360 days after TCRalphabeta/CD19-depleted stem cell transplant. Source of these receptors: a male patient younger than 18 who had a stem cell transplant for acute lymphoblastic leukemia, so the T cells may come from the graft donor.

This clonotype was detected a few times. The chain couples TRBV5-1 to TRBJ1-2, with D possibly being TRBD1 (5 bases). Germline V lookup: CDR1 SGHRS, CDR2 YFSETQ. This CDR3 has 12 amino acids. V lost 4 bases, J lost 6 bases, and 10 bases lay in between. The CDR3 loop is CASSTGRHGYTF. The CDR3 bases are TGCGCCAGCAGCACGGGACGGCATGGCTACACCTTC.

This clonotype was counted a few times. This chain uses TRBV5-1 with TRBJ2-1; 15 nucleotides match TRBD2. Looked up from germline, CDR1 is SGHRS and CDR2 is YFSETQ. The ends lost 7 bases at V and 7 bases at J; junction bases unmatched: 6. CDR3 length: 15 amino acids. The CDR3, as DNA: TGCGCCAGCCAGGGACTAGCGGGAGGTTCGAATGAGCAGTTCTTC. Translation: CASQGLAGGSNEQFF. The whole variable domain, filled in from reference TRBV5-1 and TRBJ2-1, reads KAGVTQTPRYLIKTRGQQVTLSCSPISGHRSVSWYQQTPGQGLQFLFEYFSETQRNKGNFPGRFSGRQFSNSRSEMNVSTLELGDSALYLCASQGLAGGSNEQFFGPGTRLTVL.

This chain uses TRBV7-7 with TRBJ2-5; a possible D gene is TRBD2 (5 bases). This CDR3 region has 14 residues. The germline V gene encodes CDR1 SSHAT and CDR2 FNYEAQ (reference sequence). V dropped 5 bases and J dropped 0 bases, with 10 bases sitting between them. The CDR3 reads CASSRSGDQETQYF. CDR3 in DNA: TGTGCCAGCAGCCGCTCCGGGGACCAAGAGACCCAGTACTTC.

The genes are TRBV3-1 and TRBJ2-7, with D possibly TRBD1 on 6 matching bases. Germline loops: CDR1 LGHDT, CDR2 YNNKEL (reference sequence). Trimming removed 6 bases at V and 6 bases at J, with 21 bases between. This CDR3 is built from 15 residues. The CDR3 loop reads CASRPFGTTRGEQYF. As DNA, the CDR3 is TGTGCCAGCAGGCCTTTCGGGACAACCAGGGGCGAGCAGTACTTC.

The chain carries TRBV5-1 and TRBJ2-7, with 8 bases fitting TRBD1. The trim removed 0 bases at V and 3 bases at J, leaving 11 bases unmatched. CDR1 SGHRS and CDR2 YFSETQ come from the germline V gene. The CDR3 has 17 residues. Written as DNA, the CDR3 is TGCGCCAGCAGCTTGGCAGGGGGCGCGGCTAGAGTCTACGAGCAGTACTTC. Translating gives CASSLAGGAARVYEQYF.

Only a few counts were recorded for this clonotype. The chain combines TRBV12-3 or TRBV12-4 with TRBJ1-5; 7 bases match TRBD1. The length of the CDR3 is 15 residues. Trimming took 5 bases from V and 7 from J; bases not matched to a gene: 11. This chain's CDR3 is CASSGPTGVSQPQHF. CDR3 nucleotides: TGTGCCAGCAGTGGACCCACAGGGGTCAGCCAGCCCCAGCATTTT.

In nucleotides, the CDR3 is TGCAGCGTTGAACAGGGTGGTGAAAAACTGTTTTTT. It codes for CSVEQGGEKLFF. The chain links TRBV29-1 to TRBJ1-4; tentative D call: TRBD1 (5 bases). Germline loops: CDR1 SQVTM, CDR2 ANQGSEA. This CDR3 spans 12 amino acids. V was shortened by 2 bases and J by 7 bases, with 8 bases between the two germline ends.

The V call is TRBV6-5, the J call TRBJ2-7, with 9 bases lining up with TRBD1. V lost 1 base, J lost 6 bases, and 7 bases stayed unmatched. The length of the CDR3 is 15 residues. CDR1 MNHEY and CDR2 SVGAGI come from the germline V gene. The CDR3 loop is CASSYYRTGVGEQYF. Here the CDR3 DNA reads TGTGCCAGCAGTTACTATAGGACAGGGGTGGGCGAGCAGTACTTC.

This clonotype was counted a few times. This chain uses TRBV7-3 with TRBJ2-7; TRBD1 might be the D (5 bases). This CDR3 comprises 13 residues. V gave up 5 bases and J gave up 2 bases, with 10 bases separating them. Germline CDR1 SGHTA, CDR2 FQGTGA. The CDR3 nucleotides read TGTGCCAGCAGCCAAGGGGATGCCTACGAGCAGTACTTC. It specifies CASSQGDAYEQYF.

This clonotype was counted at least ten times. This chain joins TRBV6-5 and TRBJ2-2; D possibly uses TRBD1 or TRBD2 (5 bases each). The germline V and J ends were trimmed by 2 bases and 7 bases, with 14 bases remaining between them. This CDR3 region has 15 residues. CDR1 is MNHEY, CDR2 SVGAGI, per germline. The CDR3 DNA follows: TGTGCCAGCAGTTACGACGGGGCTAGGGGCGGGGAGCTGTTTTTT. Translating gives CASSYDGARGGELFF.

The genes are TRBV29-1 and TRBJ1-5; possibly TRBD1 for D (5 bases). The CDR3 has 12 amino acids. V was cut by 5 bases and J by 1 base, with 6 bases left in between. Germline loops: CDR1 SQVTM, CDR2 ANQGSEA. In DNA, the CDR3 is TGCAGCGTTCGACAGAGCAATCAGCCCCAGCATTTT. As protein: CSVRQSNQPQHF.

Note on this clonotype: This likely comes from a read error, as the CDR3 has no conserved phenylalanine or tryptophan at its end. The gene calls are TRBV29-1 and TRBJ1-1, with a tentative D call TRBD1 (6 bases). V was trimmed by 5 bases and J by 6 bases, leaving 13 bases between them. CDR1 is SQVTM and CDR2 is ANQGSEA in the germline V gene. CDR3 size: 12 residues. Here the CDR3 DNA reads TGCAGCGTTTTGACAGGCGGGGCTGAAGCTTTCGTT. This encodes CSVLTGGAEAFV.

The chain combines TRBV5-1 with TRBJ2-5, with D perhaps assigned TRBD1 or TRBD2 (5 bases each). V lost 2 bases and J lost 4, with 12 bases in between. Germline loops: CDR1 SGHRS, CDR2 YFSETQ. The CDR3 is made up of 14 amino acids. The CDR3 nucleotides read TGCGCCAGCAGCTTCAACGGGGCAGGAGAGACCCAGTACTTC. Amino acids: CASSFNGAGETQYF.

This clonotype appeared a few times. The chain has TRBV9 and TRBJ2-1, with a weak D call TRBD1 (6 bases). Germline V gives CDR1 SGDLS, CDR2 YYNGEE. The CDR3 extends over 16 amino acids. The V and J ends lost 4 bases and 0 bases respectively, with 14 bases between them. CDR3 coding DNA: TGTGCCAGCAGCAGATTAACAGGGAGCTCCTACAATGAGCAGTTCTTC. Translating it yields CASSRLTGSSYNEQFF.

This clonotype was picked up many times. This chain uses TRBV6-5 with TRBJ1-5, with D unclear. V lost 5 bases to trimming and J lost 7 bases, with 12 bases between them. The germline V gene has CDR1 MNHEY and CDR2 SVGAGI. CDR3 length equals 13 residues. Here the CDR3 DNA reads TGTGCCAGCAGTCTACAAGGGCGACAGCCCCAGCATTTT. Translation: CASSLQGRQPQHF.

V usage is TRBV7-8 and J usage is TRBJ1-2, with D unclear. The CDR3 is 14 residues long. The V gene lost 5 bases and the J gene lost 2 bases, with 12 bases spanning the gap. Germline CDR1 is SGHVS and CDR2 is FQNEAQ. CDR3 loop: CASSPAGRNYGYTF. The CDR3 DNA is TGTGCCAGCAGCCCGGCGGGCAGAAACTATGGCTACACCTTC. Looking up the rest from reference TRBV7-8 and TRBJ1-2 gives the full variable domain: GAGVSQSPRYKVAKRGQDVALRCDPISGHVSLFWYQQALGQGPEFLTYFQNEAQLDKSGLPSDRFFAERPEGSVSTLKIQRTQQEDSAVYLCASSPAGRNYGYTFGSGTRLTVV.

This clonotype was observed a handful of times. V and J are TRBV7-9 and TRBJ1-1; TRBD1 is a possible D gene (5 bases). Trimming took off 0 bases at V and 4 bases at J, with 12 bases between the two ends. The CDR3 is 15 residues long. In germline, CDR1 is SEHNR, CDR2 FQNEAQ (reference sequence). The CDR3 DNA follows: TGTGCCAGCAGCTTAGCCGGCAGGGTAGGCACTGAAGCTTTCTTT. It specifies CASSLAGRVGTEAFF.